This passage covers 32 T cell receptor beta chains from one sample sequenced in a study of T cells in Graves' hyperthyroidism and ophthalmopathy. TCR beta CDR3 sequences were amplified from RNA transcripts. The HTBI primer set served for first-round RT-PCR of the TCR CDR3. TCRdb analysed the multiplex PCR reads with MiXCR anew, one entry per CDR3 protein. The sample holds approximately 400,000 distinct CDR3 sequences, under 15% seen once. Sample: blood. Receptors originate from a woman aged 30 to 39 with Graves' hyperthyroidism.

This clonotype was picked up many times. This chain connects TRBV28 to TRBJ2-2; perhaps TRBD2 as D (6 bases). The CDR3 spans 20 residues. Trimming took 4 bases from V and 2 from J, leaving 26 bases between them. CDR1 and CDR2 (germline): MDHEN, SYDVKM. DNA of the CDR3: TGTGCCAGCAGTTCCACTACGTTTGGTAGCGGAGCTACCAACACCGGGGAGCTGTTTTTT. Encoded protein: CASSSTTFGSGATNTGELFF.

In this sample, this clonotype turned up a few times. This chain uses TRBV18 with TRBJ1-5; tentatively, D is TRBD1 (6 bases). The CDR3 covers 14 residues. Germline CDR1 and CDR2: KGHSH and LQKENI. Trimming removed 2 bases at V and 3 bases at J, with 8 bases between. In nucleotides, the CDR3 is TGTGCCAGCTCACCAGGGGACACCAATCAGCCCCAGCATTTT. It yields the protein CASSPGDTNQPQHF.

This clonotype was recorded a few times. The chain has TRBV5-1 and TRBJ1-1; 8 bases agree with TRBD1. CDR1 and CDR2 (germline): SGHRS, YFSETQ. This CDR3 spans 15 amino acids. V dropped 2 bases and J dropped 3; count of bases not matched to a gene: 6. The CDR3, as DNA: TGCGCCAGCAGCTTTCAGGGGGCCGGCGACACTGAAGCTTTCTTT. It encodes CASSFQGAGDTEAFF.

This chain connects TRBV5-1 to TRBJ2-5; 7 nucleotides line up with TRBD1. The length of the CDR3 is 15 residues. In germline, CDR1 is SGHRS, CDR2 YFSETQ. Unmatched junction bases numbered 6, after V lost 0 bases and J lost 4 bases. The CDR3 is CASSLEGASGETQYF. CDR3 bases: TGCGCCAGCAGCTTGGAGGGGGCGTCGGGAGAGACCCAGTACTTC.

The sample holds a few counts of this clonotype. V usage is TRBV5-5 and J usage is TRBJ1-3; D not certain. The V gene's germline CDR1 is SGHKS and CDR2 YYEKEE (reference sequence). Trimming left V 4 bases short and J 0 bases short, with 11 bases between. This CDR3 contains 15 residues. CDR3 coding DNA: TGTGCCAGCAGCCTACTAGAGAGCTCTGGAAACACCATATATTTT. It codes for CASSLLESSGNTIYF.

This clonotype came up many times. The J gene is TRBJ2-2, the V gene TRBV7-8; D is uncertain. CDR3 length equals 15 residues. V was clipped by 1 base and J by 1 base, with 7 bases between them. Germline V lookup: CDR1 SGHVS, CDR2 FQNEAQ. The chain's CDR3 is CASSLVWGNTGELFF. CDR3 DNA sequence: TGTGCCAGCAGCTTAGTTTGGGGGAACACCGGGGAGCTGTTTTTT.

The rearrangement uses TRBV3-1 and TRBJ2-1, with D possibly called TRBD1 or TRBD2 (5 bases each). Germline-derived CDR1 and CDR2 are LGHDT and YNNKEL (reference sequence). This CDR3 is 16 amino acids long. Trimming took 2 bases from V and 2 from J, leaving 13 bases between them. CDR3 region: CASSQQREGPYNEQFF. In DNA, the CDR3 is TGTGCCAGCAGCCAACAACGAGAGGGACCCTACAATGAGCAGTTCTTC.

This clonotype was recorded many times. The CDR3 DNA reads as TGTGCCAGCTCACCTTCGACAGGGAGATTGTATGAGCAGTACTTC. Its translation is CASSPSTGRLYEQYF. The genes are TRBV18 and TRBJ2-7; 7 nucleotides match TRBD1. Germline assignment: CDR1 KGHSH and CDR2 LQKENI. Losses at the gene ends were 3 bases for V and 7 bases for J; bases not matched to a gene: 12. This CDR3 is built from 15 residues.

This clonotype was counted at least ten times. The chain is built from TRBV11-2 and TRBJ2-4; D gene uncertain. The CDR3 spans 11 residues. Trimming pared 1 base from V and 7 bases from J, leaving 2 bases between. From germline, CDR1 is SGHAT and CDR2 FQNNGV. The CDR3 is CASSLGNIQYF. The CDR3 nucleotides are TGTGCCAGCAGCTTAGGGAACATTCAGTACTTC.

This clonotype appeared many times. Here the CDR3 DNA reads TGTGCCAGCAGTAGGGGACAGCTGGCTAGCAACGAGCAGTACTTC. It specifies CASSRGQLASNEQYF. The V gene is TRBV6-1, the J gene TRBJ2-7; 7 bases fit TRBD1. V lost 5 bases and J lost 5; bases outside the gene matches: 12. Germline V CDR1 and CDR2: MNHNS, SASEGT. The CDR3 runs to 15 residues.

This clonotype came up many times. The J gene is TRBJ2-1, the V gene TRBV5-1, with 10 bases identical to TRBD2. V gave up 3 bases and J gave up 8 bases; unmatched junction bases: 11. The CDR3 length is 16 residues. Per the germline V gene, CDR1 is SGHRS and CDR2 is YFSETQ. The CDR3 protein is CASSSYEREGLHEQFF. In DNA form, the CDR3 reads TGCGCCAGCAGCTCCTATGAGCGGGAGGGCCTACATGAGCAGTTCTTC.

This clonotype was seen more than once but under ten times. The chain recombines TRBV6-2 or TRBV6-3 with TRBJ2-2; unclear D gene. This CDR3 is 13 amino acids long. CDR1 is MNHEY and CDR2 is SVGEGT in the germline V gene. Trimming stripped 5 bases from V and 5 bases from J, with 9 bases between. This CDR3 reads CASSTSRTGELFF. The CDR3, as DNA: TGTGCCAGCAGTACCTCAAGAACCGGGGAGCTGTTTTTT.

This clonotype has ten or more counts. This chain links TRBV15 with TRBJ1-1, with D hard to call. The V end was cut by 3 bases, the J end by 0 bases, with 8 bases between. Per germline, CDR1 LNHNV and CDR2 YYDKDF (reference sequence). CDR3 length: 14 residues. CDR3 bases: TGTGCCACCAGCAGTGGGGATATGAACACTGAAGCTTTCTTT. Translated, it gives CATSSGDMNTEAFF. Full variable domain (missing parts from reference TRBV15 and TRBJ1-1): DAMVIQNPRYQVTQFGKPVTLSCSQTLNHNVMYWYQQKSSQAPKLLFHYYDKDFNNEADTPDNFQSRRPNTSFCFLDIRSPGLGDTAMYLCATSSGDMNTEAFFGQGTRLTVV.

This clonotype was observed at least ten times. The CDR3 DNA reads as TGTGCCAGCAGCTTAGAGGGACAGTCCCTCCCAGATACGCAGTATTTT. As protein: CASSLEGQSLPDTQYF. The chain joins TRBV7-8 to TRBJ2-3; the match to TRBD1 covers 7 bases. Germline trimming cut 1 base from V and 4 bases from J; bases unmatched to any gene: 8. CDR1 and CDR2 from the germline V gene are SGHVS and FQNEAQ. The length of the CDR3 is 16 residues.

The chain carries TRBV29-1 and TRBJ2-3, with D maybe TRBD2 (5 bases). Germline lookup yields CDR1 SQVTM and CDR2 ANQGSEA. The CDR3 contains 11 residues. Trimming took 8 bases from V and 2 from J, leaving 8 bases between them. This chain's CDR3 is CSIRDTDTQYF. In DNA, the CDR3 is TGCAGCATTCGGGACACAGATACGCAGTATTTT.

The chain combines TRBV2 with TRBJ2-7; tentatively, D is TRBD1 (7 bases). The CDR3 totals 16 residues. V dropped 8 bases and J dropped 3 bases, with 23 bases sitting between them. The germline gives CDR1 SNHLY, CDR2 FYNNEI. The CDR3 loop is CASLRIRSGGFYEQYF. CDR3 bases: TGTGCCAGCTTAAGAATTCGGTCAGGGGGGTTCTACGAGCAGTACTTC.

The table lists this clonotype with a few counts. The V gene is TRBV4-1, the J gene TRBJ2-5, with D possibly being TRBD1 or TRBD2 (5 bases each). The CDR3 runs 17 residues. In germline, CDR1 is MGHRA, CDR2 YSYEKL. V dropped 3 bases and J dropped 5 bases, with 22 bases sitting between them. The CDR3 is CASSHDPGTPNVETQYF. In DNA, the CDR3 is TGCGCCAGCAGCCATGACCCCGGGACCCCAAATGTGGAGACCCAGTACTTC.

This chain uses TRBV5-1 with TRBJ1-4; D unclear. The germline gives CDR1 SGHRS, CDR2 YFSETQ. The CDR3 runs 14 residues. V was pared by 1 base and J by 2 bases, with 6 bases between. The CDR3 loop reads CASSLLATNEKLFF. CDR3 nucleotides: TGCGCCAGCAGCTTGTTAGCGACTAATGAAAAACTGTTTTTT.

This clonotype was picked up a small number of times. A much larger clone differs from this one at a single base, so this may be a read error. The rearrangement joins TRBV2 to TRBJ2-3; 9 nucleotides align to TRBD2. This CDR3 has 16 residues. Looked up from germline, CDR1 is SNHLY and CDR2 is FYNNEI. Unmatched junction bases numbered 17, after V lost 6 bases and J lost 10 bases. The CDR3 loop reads CASSHDTGTSSDPQYF. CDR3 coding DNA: TGTGCCAGCAGCCACGACACCGGGACTAGCAGTGATCCGCAGTATTTT.

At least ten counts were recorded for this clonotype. The CDR3 region has the DNA TGTGCCAGCTCACTCGGACTAGCGGGAGACGGTGAGCAGTACTTC. This codes for CASSLGLAGDGEQYF. V gene TRBV18 combines with J gene TRBJ2-7; 13 bases match TRBD2. CDR3 length equals 15 residues. CDR1 KGHSH and CDR2 LQKENI come from the germline V gene. Germline trimming cut 4 bases from V and 7 bases from J; bases unmatched to any gene: 7.

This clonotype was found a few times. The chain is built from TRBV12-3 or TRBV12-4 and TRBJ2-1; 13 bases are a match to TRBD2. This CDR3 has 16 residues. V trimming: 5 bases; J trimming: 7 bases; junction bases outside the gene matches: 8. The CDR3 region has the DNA TGTGCCAGCAGTCGGAGGACTAGCGGGAGTAGGAATGAGCAGTTCTTC. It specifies CASSRRTSGSRNEQFF.

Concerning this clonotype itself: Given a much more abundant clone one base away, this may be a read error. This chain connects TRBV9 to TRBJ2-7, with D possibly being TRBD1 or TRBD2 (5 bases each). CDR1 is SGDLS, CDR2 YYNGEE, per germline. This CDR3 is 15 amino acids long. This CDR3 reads CANSVVPGDLYEQYF. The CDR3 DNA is TGTGCCAACAGCGTAGTTCCCGGGGACCTCTACGAGCAGTACTTC.

CDR3 loop: CSAVSPGTSGTDTQYF. CDR3 nucleotides: TGCAGTGCTGTAAGCCCAGGGACTAGCGGCACAGATACGCAGTATTTT. This chain connects TRBV20-1 to TRBJ2-3, with 10 bases lining up with TRBD2. Germline CDR1 DFQATT, CDR2 SNEGSKA (reference sequence). Losses at the gene ends were 5 bases for V and 1 base for J; bases not matched to a gene: 9. This CDR3 is built from 16 residues.

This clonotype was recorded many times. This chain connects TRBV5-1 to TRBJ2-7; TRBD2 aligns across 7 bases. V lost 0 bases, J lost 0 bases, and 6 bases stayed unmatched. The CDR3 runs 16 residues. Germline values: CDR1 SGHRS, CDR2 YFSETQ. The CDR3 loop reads CASSLAGLGSSYEQYF. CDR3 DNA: TGCGCCAGCAGCTTGGCCGGACTAGGAAGCTCCTACGAGCAGTACTTC. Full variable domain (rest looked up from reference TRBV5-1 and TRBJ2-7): KAGVTQTPRYLIKTRGQQVTLSCSPISGHRSVSWYQQTPGQGLQFLFEYFSETQRNKGNFPGRFSGRQFSNSRSEMNVSTLELGDSALYLCASSLAGLGSSYEQYFGPGTRLTVT.

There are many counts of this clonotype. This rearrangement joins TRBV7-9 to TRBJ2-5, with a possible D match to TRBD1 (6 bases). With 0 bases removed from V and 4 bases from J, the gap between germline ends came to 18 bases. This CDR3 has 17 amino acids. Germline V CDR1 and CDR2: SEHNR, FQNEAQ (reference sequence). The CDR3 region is CASSLASPTGSGETQYF. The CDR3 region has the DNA TGTGCCAGCAGCTTAGCGAGTCCCACAGGGTCGGGAGAGACCCAGTACTTC.

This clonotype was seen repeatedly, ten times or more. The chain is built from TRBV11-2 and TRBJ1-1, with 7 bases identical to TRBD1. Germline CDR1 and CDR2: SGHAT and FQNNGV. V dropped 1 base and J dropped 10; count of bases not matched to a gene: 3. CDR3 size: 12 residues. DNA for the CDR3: TGTGCCAGCAGCTTAGTCCAGGGGGGAGCTTTCTTT. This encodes CASSLVQGGAFF.

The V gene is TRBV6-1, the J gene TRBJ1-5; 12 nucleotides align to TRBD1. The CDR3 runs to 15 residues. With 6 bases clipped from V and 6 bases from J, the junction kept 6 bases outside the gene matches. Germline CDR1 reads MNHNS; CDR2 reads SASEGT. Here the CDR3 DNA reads TGTGCCAGCAGGGGACAGGGGGCGCGAGGTCAGCCCCAGCATTTT. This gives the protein CASRGQGARGQPQHF.

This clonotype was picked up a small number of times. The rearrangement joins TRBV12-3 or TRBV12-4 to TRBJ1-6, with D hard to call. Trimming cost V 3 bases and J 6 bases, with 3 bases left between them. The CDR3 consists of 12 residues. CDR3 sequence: CASSFINSPLHF. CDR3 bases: TGTGCCAGCAGTTTCATTAATTCACCCCTCCACTTT.

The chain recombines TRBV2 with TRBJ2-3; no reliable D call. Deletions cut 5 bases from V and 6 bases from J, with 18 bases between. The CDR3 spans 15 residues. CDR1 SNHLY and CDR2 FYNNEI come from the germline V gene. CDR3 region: CASSPTPPEADTQYF. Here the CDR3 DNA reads TGTGCCAGCAGTCCGACCCCCCCCGAGGCGGATACGCAGTATTTT.

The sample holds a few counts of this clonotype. CDR3 in DNA: TGTGCCAGCAGTGTCCGGGCCCCCTCAGGTGAGCAGTTCTTC. Protein: CASSVRAPSGEQFF. The rearrangement joins TRBV2 to TRBJ2-1; D gene ambiguous. CDR3 size: 14 residues. Germline loops: CDR1 SNHLY, CDR2 FYNNEI. V was trimmed by 4 bases and J by 9 bases, leaving 16 bases between them.

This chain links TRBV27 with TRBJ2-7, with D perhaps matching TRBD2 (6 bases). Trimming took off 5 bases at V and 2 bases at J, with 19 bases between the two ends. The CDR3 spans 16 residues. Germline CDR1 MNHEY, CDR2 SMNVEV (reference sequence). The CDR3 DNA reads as TGTGCCAGCAGTCCCGACTCGACTAGTTTCCCCTACGAGCAGTACTTC. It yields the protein CASSPDSTSFPYEQYF.

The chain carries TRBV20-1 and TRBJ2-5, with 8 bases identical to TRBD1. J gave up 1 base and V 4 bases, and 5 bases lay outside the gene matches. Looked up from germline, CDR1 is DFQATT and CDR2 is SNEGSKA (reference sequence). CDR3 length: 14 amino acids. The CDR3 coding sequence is TGCAGTGCTAACCAGGACAGGGCCCAAGAGACCCAGTACTTC. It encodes CSANQDRAQETQYF.